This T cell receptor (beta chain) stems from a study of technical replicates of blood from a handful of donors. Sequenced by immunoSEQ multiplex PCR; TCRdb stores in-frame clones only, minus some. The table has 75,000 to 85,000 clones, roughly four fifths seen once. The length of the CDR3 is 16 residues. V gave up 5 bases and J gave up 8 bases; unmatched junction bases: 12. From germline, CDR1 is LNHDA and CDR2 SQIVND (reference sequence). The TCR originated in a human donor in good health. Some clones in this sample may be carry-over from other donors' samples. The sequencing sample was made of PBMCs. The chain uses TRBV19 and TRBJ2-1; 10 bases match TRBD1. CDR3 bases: TGTGCCAGTAGTCAGTTAGGGGACAGGGGACTCCATGAGCAGTTCTTC. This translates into CASSQLGDRGLHEQFF. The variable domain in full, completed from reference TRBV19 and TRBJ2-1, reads DGGITQSPKYLFRKEGQNVTLSCEQNLNHDAMYWYRQDPGQGLRLIYYSQIVNDFQKGDIAEGYSVSREKKESFPLTVTSAQKNPTAFYLCASSQLGDRGLHEQFFGPGTRLTVL.